The T cell receptor (beta chain) under discussion was sequenced for a study of hypomethylating agent response in myelodysplastic syndrome. Study-wide context: Hypomethylating treatment was azacitidine in about 70% of the 11, decitabine in 3 of 11. A few patients were non-responders, while six showed complete response or hematologic improvement.

This clone has more than one count but fewer than ten. Its antigen is as yet unknown. Study observations and caveats: Analysis covered a small cohort of just around 10 patients.

Here immunoSEQ multiplex PCR was the method, and the copy in TCRdb shows in-frame clones only, minus some. The table includes under 5,500 clones, roughly 80% detected once. CDR3 length equals 15 residues. The germline V gene has CDR1 LNHDA and CDR2 SQIVND (reference sequence). Trimming removed 5 bases from V and 3 bases from J; junction bases left unmatched: 9. The specimen was bone marrow, collected before or after starting hypomethylating agent treatment for myelodysplastic syndrome (not recorded which). The clonotype originates from a human donor with myelodysplastic syndrome. This chain connects TRBV19 to TRBJ2-7; 8 bases fit TRBD2. The DNA for the CDR3 is TGTGCCAGTAGTCCACAAGCGGGAGTACTCTACGAGCAGTACTTC. It encodes CASSPQAGVLYEQYF.